This T cell receptor beta chain appears in the sequencing data of a study of blood T cell repertoires in COVID-19. The overall study: PBMCs, B-cell-depleted T cells, or T cells provided the cDNA or gDNA that made up the material.

Data came from immunoSEQ multiplex PCR; TCRdb stores just in-frame clones and leaves some out. The repertoire includes about 38,000 clones, around 95% of them detected once, and around 4% sits in the top ten. Germline CDR1 and CDR2: LNHDA and SQIVND (reference sequence). The V end was cut by 1 base, the J end by 0 bases, with 10 bases between. The CDR3 spans 16 residues. V usage is TRBV19 and J usage is TRBJ2-4, with a possible D match to TRBD2 (6 bases). This receptor was identified in a human donor with active COVID-19. The donor label of this sample is uncertain. Sequencing used peripheral blood. The CDR3 bases are TGTGCCAGTAGTATAGGGGGGGACCTAGCCAAAAACATTCAGTACTTC. Amino acids: CASSIGGDLAKNIQYF.